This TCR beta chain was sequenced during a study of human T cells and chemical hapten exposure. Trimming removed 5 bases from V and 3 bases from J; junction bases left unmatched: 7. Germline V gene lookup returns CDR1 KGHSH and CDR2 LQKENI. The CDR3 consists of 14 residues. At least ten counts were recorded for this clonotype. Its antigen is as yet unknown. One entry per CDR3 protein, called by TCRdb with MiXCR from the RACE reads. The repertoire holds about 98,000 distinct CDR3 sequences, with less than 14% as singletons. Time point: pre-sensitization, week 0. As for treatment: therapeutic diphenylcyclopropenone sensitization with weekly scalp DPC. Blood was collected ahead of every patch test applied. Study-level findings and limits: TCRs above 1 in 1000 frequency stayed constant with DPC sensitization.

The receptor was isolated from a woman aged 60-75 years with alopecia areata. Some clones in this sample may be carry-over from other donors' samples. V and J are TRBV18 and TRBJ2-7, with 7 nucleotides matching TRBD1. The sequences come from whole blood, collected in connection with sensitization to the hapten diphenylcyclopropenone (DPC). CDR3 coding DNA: TGTGCCAGCTCATCCGGGACAGCCGGCTACGAGCAGTACTTC. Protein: CASSSGTAGYEQYF.